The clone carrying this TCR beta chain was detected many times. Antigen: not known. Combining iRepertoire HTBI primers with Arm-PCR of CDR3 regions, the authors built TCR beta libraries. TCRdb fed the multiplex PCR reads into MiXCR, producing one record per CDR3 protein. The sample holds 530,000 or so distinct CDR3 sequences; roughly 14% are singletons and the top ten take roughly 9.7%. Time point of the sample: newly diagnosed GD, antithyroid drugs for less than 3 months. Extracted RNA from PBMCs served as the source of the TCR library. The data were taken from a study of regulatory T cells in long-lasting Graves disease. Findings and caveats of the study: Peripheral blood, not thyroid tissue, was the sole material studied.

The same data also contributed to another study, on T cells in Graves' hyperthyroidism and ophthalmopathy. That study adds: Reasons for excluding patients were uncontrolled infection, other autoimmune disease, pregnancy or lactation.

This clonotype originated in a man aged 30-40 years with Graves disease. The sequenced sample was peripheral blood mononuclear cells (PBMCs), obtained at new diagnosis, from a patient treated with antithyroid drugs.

Here the CDR3 DNA reads TGCAGCGTCGGCTGGACAGGGAGGAGCGAGCAGTACTTC. This codes for CSVGWTGRSEQYF. V is TRBV29-1 and J is TRBJ2-7; TRBD1 aligns across 8 bases. The CDR3 runs 13 residues. V was pared by 6 bases and J by 6 bases, with 10 bases of the junction left unmatched. The germline CDR1 and CDR2 sequences are SQVTM and ANQGSEA.